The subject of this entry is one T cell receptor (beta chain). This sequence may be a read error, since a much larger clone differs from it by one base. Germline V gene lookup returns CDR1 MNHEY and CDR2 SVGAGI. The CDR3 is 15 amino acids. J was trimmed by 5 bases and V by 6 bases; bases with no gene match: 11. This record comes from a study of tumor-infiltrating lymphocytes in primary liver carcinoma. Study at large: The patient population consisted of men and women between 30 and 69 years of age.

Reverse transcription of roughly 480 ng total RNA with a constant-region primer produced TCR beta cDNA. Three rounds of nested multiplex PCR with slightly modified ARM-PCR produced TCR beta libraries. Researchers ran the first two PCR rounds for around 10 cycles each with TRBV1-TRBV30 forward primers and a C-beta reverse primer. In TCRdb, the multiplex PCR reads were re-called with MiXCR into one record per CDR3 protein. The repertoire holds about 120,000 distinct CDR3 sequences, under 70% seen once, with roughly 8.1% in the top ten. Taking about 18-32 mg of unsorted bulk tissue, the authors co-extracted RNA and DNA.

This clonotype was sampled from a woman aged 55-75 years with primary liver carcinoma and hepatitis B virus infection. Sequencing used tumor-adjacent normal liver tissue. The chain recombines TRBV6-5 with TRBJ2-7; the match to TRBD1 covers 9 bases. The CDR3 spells CASRPISGQGNEQYF. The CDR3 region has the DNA TGTGCCAGCAGGCCTATATCGGGACAGGGCAACGAGCAGTACTTC.